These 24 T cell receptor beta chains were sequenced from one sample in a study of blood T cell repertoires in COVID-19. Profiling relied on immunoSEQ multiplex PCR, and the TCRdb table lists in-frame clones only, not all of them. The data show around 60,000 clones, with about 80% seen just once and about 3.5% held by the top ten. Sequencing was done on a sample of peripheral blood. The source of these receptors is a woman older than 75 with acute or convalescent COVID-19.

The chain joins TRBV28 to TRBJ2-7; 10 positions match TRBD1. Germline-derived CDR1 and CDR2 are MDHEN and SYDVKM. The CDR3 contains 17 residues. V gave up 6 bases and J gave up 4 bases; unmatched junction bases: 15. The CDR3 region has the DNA TGTGCCAGCAGCAGTTTGGGATGGGACAGGGGACAATACGAGCAGTACTTC. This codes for CASSSLGWDRGQYEQYF. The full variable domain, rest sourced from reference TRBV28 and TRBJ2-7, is DVKVTQSSRYLVKRTGEKVFLECVQDMDHENMFWYRQDPGLGLRLIYFSYDVKMKEKGDIPEGYSVSREKKERFSLILESASTNQTSMYLCASSSLGWDRGQYEQYFGPGTRLTVT.

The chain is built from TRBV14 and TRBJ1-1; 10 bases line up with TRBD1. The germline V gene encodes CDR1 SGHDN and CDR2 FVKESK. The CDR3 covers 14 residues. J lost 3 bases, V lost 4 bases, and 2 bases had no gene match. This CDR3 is CASSLTGGYTEAFF. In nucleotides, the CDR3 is TGTGCCAGCAGCCTGACAGGGGGCTACACTGAAGCTTTCTTT.

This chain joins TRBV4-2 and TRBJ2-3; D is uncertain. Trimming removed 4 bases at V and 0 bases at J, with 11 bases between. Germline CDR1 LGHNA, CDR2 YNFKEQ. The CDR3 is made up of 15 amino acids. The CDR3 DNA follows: TGTGCCAGCAGCCCCACTTATCTAAGCACAGATACGCAGTATTTT. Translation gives CASSPTYLSTDTQYF.

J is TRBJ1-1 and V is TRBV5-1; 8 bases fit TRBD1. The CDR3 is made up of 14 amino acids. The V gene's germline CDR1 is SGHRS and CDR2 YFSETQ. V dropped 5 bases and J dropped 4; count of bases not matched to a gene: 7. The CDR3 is CASSQNTGGTEAFF. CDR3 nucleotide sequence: TGCGCCAGCAGTCAAAATACAGGGGGCACTGAAGCTTTCTTT.

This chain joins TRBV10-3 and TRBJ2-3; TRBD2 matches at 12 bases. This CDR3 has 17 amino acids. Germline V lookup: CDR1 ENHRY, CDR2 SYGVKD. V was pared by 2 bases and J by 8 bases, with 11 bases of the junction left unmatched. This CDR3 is CAISENKRTSGVGTQYF. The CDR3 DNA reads TGTGCCATCAGTGAGAACAAACGGACTAGCGGGGTTGGTACGCAGTATTTT.

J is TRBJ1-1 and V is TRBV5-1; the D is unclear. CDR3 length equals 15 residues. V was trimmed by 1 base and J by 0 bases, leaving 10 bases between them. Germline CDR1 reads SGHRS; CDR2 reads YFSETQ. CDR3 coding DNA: TGCGCCAGCAGCTTGCGTACTAGCATGAACACTGAAGCTTTCTTT. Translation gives CASSLRTSMNTEAFF.

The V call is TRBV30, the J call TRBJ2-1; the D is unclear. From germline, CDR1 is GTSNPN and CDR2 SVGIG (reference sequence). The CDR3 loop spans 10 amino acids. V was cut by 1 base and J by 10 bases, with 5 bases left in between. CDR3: CAWSAREQFF. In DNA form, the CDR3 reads TGTGCCTGGAGTGCCCGGGAGCAGTTCTTC.

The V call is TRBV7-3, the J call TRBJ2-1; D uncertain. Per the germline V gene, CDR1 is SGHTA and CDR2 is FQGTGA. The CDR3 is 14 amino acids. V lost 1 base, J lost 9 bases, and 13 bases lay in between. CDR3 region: CASSLRDNGGEQFF. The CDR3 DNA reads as TGTGCCAGCAGCTTAAGAGACAACGGTGGTGAGCAGTTCTTC. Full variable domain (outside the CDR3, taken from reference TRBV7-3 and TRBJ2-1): GAGVSQTPSNKVTEKGKYVELRCDPISGHTALYWYRQSLGQGPEFLIYFQGTGAADDSGLPNDRFFAVRPEGSVSTLKIQRTERGDSAVYLCASSLRDNGGEQFFGPGTRLTVL.

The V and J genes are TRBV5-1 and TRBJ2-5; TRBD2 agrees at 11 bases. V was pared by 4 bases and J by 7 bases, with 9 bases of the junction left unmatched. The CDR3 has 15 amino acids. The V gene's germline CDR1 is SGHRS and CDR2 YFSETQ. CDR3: CASSASGGTYGTQYF. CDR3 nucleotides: TGCGCCAGCAGCGCTAGCGGGGGGACCTACGGGACCCAGTACTTC. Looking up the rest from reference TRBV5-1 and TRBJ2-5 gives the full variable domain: KAGVTQTPRYLIKTRGQQVTLSCSPISGHRSVSWYQQTPGQGLQFLFEYFSETQRNKGNFPGRFSGRQFSNSRSEMNVSTLELGDSALYLCASSASGGTYGTQYFGPGTRLLVL.

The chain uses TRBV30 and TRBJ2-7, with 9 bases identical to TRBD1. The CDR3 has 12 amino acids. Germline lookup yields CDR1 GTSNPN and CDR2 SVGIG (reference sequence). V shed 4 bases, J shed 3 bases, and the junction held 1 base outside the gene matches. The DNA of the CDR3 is TGTGCCTGGATGGGACAGGGCTACGAGCAGTACTTC. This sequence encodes CAWMGQGYEQYF.

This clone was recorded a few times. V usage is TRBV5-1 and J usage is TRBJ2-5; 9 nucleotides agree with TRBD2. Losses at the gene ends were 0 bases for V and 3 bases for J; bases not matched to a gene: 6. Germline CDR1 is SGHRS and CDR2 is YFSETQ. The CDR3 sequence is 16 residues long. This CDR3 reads CASSLVSGSRKETQYF. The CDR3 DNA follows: TGCGCCAGCAGCTTGGTTAGCGGGAGTAGGAAAGAGACCCAGTACTTC.

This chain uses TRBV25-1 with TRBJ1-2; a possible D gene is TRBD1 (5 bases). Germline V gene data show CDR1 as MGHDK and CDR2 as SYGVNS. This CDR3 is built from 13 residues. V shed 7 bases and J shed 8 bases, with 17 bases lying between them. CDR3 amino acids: CASTPRGGYGYTF. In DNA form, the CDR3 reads TGTGCCAGCACCCCGCGGGGGGGATACGGCTACACCTTC.

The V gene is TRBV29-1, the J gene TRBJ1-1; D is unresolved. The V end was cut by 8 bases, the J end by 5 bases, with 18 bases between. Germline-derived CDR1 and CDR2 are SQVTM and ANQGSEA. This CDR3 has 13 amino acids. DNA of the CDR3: TGCAGCCCCACCGGGAGGCAAGGTACTGAAGCTTTCTTT. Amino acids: CSPTGRQGTEAFF.

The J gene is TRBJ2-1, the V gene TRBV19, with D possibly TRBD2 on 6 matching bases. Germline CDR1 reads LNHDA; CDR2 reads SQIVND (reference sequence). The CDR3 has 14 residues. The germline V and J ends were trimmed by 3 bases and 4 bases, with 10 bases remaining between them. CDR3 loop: CASSIGDSYNEQFF. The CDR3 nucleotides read TGTGCCAGTAGTATCGGGGACTCGTACAATGAGCAGTTCTTC.

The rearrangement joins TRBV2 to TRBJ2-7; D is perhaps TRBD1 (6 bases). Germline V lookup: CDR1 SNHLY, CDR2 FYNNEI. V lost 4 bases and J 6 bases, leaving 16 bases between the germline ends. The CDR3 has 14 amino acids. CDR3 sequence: CASSAGTIRGEQYF. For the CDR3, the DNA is TGTGCCAGCAGTGCCGGGACAATCCGAGGCGAGCAGTACTTC.

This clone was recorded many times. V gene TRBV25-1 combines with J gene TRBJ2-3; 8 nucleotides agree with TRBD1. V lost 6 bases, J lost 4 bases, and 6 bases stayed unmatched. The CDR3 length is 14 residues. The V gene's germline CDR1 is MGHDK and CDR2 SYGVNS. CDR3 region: CASRRDRLPDTQYF. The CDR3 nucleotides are TGTGCCAGCAGAAGGGACAGGCTACCAGATACGCAGTATTTT.

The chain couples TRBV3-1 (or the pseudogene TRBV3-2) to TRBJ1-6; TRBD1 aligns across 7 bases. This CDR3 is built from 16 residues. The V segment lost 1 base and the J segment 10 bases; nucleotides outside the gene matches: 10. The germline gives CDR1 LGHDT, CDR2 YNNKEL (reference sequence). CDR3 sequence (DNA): TGTGCCAGCAGCCAAGTCCCCGGGACAGTCCTATCACCCCTCCACTTT. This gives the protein CASSQVPGTVLSPLHF.

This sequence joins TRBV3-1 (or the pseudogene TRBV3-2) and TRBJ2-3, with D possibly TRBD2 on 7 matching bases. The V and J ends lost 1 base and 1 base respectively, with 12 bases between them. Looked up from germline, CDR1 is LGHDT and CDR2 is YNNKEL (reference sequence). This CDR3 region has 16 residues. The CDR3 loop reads CASSQVRGGGTDTQYF. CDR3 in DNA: TGTGCCAGCAGCCAAGTAAGAGGGGGGGGCACAGATACGCAGTATTTT.

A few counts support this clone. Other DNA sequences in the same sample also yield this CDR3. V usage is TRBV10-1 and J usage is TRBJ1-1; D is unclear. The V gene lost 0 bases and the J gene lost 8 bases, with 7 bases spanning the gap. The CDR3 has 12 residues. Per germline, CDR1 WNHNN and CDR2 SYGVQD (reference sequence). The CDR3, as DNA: TGCGCCAGCAGTGAGTCAGGGAGAGAAGCTTTCTTT. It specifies CASSESGREAFF.

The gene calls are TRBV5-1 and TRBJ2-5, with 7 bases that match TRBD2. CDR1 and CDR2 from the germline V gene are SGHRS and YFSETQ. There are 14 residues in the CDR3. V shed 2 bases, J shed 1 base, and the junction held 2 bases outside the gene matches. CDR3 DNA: TGCGCCAGCAGCTTAGCGGGGATCCAAGAGACCCAGTACTTC. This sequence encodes CASSLAGIQETQYF. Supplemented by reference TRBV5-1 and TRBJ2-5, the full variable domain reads KAGVTQTPRYLIKTRGQQVTLSCSPISGHRSVSWYQQTPGQGLQFLFEYFSETQRNKGNFPGRFSGRQFSNSRSEMNVSTLELGDSALYLCASSLAGIQETQYFGPGTRLLVL.

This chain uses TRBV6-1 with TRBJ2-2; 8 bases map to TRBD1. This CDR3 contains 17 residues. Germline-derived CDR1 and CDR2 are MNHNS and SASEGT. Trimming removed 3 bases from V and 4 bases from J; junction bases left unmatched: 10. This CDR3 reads CASSDELGTGGTGELFF. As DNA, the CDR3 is TGTGCCAGCAGTGACGAGCTGGGGACAGGAGGCACCGGGGAGCTGTTTTTT.

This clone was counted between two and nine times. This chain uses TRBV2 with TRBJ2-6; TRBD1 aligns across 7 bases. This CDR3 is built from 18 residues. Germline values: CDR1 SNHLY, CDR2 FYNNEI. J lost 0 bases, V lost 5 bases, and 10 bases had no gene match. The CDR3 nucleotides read TGTGCCAGCAGTTCTCCGACAGGGTACCCCTCTGGGGCCAACGTCCTGACTTTC. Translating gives CASSSPTGYPSGANVLTF. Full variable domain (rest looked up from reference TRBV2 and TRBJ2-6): EPEVTQTPSHQVTQMGQEVILRCVPISNHLYFYWYRQILGQKVEFLVSFYNNEISEKSEIFDDQFSVERPDGSNFTLKIRSTKLEDSAMYFCASSSPTGYPSGANVLTFGAGSRLTVL.

The CDR3 DNA is TGTGCCAGCAGCGTAGGCCTAGTGTCGAACTACGAGCAGTACTTC. Translating gives CASSVGLVSNYEQYF. The chain links TRBV9 to TRBJ2-7; no reliable D call. The V gene's germline CDR1 is SGDLS and CDR2 YYNGEE. V lost 0 bases to trimming and J lost 3 bases, with 13 bases between them. This CDR3 is 15 amino acids long.

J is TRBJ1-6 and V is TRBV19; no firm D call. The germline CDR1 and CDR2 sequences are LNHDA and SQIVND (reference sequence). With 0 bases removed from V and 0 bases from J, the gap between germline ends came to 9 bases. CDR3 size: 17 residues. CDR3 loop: CASSIDLGGSYNSPLHF. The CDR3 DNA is TGTGCCAGTAGTATAGATCTTGGCGGCTCCTATAATTCACCCCTCCACTTT.